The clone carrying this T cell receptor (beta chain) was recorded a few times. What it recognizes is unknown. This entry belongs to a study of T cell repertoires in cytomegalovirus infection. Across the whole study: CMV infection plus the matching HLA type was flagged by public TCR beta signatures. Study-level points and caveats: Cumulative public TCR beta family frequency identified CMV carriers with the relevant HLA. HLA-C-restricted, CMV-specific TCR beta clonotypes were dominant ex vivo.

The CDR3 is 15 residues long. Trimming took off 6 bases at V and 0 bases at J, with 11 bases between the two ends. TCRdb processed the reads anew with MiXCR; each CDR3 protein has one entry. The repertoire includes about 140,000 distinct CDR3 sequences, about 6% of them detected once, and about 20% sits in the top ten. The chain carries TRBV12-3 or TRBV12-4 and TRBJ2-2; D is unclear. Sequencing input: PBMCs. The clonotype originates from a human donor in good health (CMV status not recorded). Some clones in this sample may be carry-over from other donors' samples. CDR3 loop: CASSPVPANTGELFF. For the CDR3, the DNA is TGTGCCAGCAGCCCCGTCCCGGCGAACACCGGGGAGCTGTTTTTT.